The T cell receptor (beta chain) described here comes from a study of OX40 agonist ivuxolimab in advanced cancers. This CDR3 has 14 amino acids. Trimming removed 2 bases from V and 7 bases from J, with 11 bases in between. Germline V gives CDR1 ENHRY, CDR2 SYGVKD. Produced via immunoSEQ multiplex PCR; TCRdb's table is partial and in-frame only. This sample yields approximately 58,000 clones, of which about 90% are seen a single time; about 3% belongs to the top ten. This clonotype was obtained from an adult with an advanced solid tumor such as melanoma, head and neck, liver or kidney cancer. The source was CD4+ or CD8+ T cells sorted from blood, collected in a trial of the OX40 agonist ivuxolimab. The gene calls are TRBV10-3 and TRBJ1-4, with TRBD1 as a possible D gene (5 bases). In DNA form, the CDR3 reads TGTGCCATCAGTGAGGGGGCAGTGGCTGAAAAACTGTTTTTT. This codes for CAISEGAVAEKLFF.